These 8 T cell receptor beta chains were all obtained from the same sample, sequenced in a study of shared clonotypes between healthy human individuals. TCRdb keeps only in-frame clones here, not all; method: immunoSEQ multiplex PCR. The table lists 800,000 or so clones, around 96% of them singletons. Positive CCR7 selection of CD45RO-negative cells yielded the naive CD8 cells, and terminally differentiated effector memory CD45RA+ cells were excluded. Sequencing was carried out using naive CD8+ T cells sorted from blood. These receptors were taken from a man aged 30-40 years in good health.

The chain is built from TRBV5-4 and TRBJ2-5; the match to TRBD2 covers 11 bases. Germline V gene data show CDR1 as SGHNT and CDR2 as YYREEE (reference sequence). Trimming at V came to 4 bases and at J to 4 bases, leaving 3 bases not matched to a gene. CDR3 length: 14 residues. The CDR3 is CASSELAGVETQYF. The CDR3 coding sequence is TGTGCCAGCAGCGAACTAGCGGGAGTAGAGACCCAGTACTTC.

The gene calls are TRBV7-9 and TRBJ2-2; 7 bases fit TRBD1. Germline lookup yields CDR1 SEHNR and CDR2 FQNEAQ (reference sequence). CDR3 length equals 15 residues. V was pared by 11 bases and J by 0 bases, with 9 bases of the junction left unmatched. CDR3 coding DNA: TGTGCCCACGTTTCCGGGACAGCGAACACCGGGGAGCTGTTTTTT. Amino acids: CAHVSGTANTGELFF.

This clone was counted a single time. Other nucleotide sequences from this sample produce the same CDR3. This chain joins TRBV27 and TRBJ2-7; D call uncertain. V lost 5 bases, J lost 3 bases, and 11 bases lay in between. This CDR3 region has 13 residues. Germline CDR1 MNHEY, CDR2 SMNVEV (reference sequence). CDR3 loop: CASSLVSGYEQYF. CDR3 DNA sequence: TGTGCCAGCAGTCTAGTCTCAGGCTACGAGCAGTACTTC.

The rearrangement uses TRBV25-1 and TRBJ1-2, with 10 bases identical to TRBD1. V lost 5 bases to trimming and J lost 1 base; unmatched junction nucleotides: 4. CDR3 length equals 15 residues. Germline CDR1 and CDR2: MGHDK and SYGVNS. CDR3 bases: TGTGCCAGCAGTTATGGACAGGGGGTTAACTATGGCTACACCTTC. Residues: CASSYGQGVNYGYTF.

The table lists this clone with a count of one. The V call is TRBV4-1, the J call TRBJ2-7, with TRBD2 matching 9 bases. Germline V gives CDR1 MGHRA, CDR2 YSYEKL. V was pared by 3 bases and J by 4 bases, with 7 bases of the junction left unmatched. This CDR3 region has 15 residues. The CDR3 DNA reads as TGCGCCAGCAGCCAGTTAGCGGGAGCCCTATACGAGCAGTACTTC. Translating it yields CASSQLAGALYEQYF.

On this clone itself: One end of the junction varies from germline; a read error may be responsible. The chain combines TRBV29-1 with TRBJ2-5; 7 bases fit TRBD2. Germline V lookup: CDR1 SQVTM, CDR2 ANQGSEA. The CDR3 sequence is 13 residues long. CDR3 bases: TGTTCAGCGCGGGAGCCGGTTTGGGAGACCCAGTACTTC. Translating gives CSAREPVWETQYF.

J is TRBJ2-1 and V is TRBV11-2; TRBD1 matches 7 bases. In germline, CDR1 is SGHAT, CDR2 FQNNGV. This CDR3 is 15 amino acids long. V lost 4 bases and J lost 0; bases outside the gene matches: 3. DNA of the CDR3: TGTGCCAGCAGCTCGGGGACAGACTCCTACAATGAGCAGTTCTTC. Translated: CASSSGTDSYNEQFF.

The CDR3 nucleotides read TGTGCCAGCAGCTGGGGAGCGGGAGGTTACAATGAGCAGTTCTTC. It yields the protein CASSWGAGGYNEQFF. The chain links TRBV7-2 to TRBJ2-1; 9 bases align to TRBD2. J was trimmed by 4 bases and V by 4 bases; bases with no gene match: 5. The CDR3 covers 15 residues. Per germline, CDR1 SGHTA and CDR2 FQGNSA. Supplemented by reference TRBV7-2 and TRBJ2-1, the full variable domain reads GAGVSQSPSNKVTEKGKDVELRCDPISGHTALYWYRQSLGQGLEFLIYFQGNSAPDKSGLPSDRFSAERTGGSVSTLTIQRTQQEDSAVYLCASSWGAGGYNEQFFGPGTRLTVL.